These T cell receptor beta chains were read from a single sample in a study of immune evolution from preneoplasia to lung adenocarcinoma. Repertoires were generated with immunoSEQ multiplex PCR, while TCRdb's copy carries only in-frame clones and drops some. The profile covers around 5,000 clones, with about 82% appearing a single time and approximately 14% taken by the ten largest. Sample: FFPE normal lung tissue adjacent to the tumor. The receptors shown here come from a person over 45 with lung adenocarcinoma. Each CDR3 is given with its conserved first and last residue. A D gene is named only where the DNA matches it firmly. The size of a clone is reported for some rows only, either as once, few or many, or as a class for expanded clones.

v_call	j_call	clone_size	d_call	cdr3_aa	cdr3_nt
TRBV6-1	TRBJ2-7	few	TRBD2	CASSEDLAGIYEQYF	TGTGCCAGCAGTGAGGACCTAGCGGGAATCTACGAGCAGTACTTC
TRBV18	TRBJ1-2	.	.	CASSRENRGYTF	TGTGCCAGCTCACGTGAGAATCGGGGCTACACCTTC
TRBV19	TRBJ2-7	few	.	CASSIGGQGGYEQYF	TGTGCCAGTAGTATAGGGGGGCAGGGCGGCTACGAGCAGTACTTC
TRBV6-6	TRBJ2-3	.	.	CASSHRASTDTQYF	TGTGCCAGCAGCCATAGGGCTAGCACAGATACGCAGTATTTT
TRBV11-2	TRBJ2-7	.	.	CASSHTYEQYF	TGTGCCAGCAGCCACACCTACGAGCAGTACTTC
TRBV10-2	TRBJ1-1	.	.	CASMMTGNTEAFF	TGCGCCAGCATGATGACAGGGAACACTGAAGCTTTCTTT
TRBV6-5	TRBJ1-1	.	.	CASRTPAGRTEAFF	TGTGCCAGCAGAACACCGGCAGGACGAACTGAAGCTTTCTTT
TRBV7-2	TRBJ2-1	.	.	CASSAPPSSRNEQFF	TGTGCCAGCAGCGCCCCCCCTAGCTCTCGGAATGAGCAGTTCTTC
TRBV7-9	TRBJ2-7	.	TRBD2	CASSRGTSGVYEQYF	TGTGCCAGCAGTCGCGGGACTAGCGGGGTCTACGAGCAGTACTTC
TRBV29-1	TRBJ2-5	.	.	CSVAWPPLGETQYF	TGCAGCGTTGCGTGGCCACCTTTGGGGGAGACCCAGTACTTC
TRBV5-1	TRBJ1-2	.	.	CASSGTTGGGYTF	TGCGCCAGCAGCGGGACGACAGGAGGTGGCTACACCTTC
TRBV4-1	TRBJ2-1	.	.	CASSQPINNEQFF	TGCGCCAGCAGCCAACCCATCAACAATGAGCAGTTCTTC